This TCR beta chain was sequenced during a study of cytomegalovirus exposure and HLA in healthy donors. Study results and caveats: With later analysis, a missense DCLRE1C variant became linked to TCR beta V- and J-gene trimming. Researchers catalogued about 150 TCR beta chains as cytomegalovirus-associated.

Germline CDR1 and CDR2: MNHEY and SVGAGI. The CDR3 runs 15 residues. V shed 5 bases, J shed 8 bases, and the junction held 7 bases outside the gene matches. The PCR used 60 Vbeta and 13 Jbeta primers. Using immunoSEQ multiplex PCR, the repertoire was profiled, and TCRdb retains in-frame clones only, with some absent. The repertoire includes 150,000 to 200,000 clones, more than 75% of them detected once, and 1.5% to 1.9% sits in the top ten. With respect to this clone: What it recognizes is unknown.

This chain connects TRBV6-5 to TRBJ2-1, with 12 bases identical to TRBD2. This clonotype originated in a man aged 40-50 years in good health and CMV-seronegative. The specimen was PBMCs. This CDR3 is CASSKPSGGADEQFF. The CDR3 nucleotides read TGTGCCAGCAGTAAGCCTAGCGGGGGGGCGGATGAGCAGTTCTTC.